This is a list of T cell receptor beta chains from one sample in a study of blood T cells in healthy people across ages. TCRdb re-called the 5' RACE reads with MiXCR, one entry per CDR3 protein. Here the sample spans 2 million or so distinct CDR3 sequences, 49% being singletons. What was sequenced was blood. These receptors came from a woman aged 40-49 years in good health. The CDR3 runs from the conserved cysteine through the conserved F or W. Part of the rows lack a size; the others show once, few, many or a class for expanded clones.

j_call: TRBJ1-1; clone_size: .; v_call: TRBV3-1; cdr3_aa: CASTTQGGTEAFF
j_call: TRBJ2-5; clone_size: once; v_call: TRBV5-1; cdr3_aa: CANSKGLAGTPQTQYF
j_call: TRBJ1-2; clone_size: .; v_call: TRBV11-1; cdr3_aa: CASRAGTDGYTF
j_call: TRBJ1-2; clone_size: .; v_call: TRBV5-1; cdr3_aa: CASSPYDGGSNGYTF
j_call: TRBJ2-5; clone_size: few; v_call: TRBV7-8; cdr3_aa: CASSVVWGETQYF
j_call: .; clone_size: .; v_call: TRBV20-1; cdr3_aa: CTLRGRDGHEQYF
j_call: TRBJ2-3; clone_size: few; v_call: TRBV9; cdr3_aa: CASSVGQGASTDTQYF
j_call: TRBJ2-1; clone_size: .; v_call: TRBV12-5; cdr3_aa: CASGGGWGEQFF
j_call: TRBJ2-6; clone_size: few; v_call: TRBV4-2; cdr3_aa: CASSQKAGDLLSGANVLTF
j_call: TRBJ2-1; clone_size: few; v_call: TRBV28; cdr3_aa: CASSSTSGGRNEQFF
j_call: TRBJ2-1; clone_size: .; v_call: TRBV7-9; cdr3_aa: CASSQLRGLAGARLLNEQFF
j_call: TRBJ2-3; clone_size: .; v_call: TRBV6-1; cdr3_aa: CASQLADQFTDTQYF
j_call: TRBJ2-5; clone_size: .; v_call: TRBV5-4; cdr3_aa: CASSSEDRQKETQYF
j_call: TRBJ2-7; clone_size: .; v_call: TRBV7-2; cdr3_aa: CASSQRTGGQYF
j_call: TRBJ2-5; clone_size: .; v_call: TRBV2; cdr3_aa: CASSTGTSGGQETQYF
j_call: TRBJ1-1; clone_size: .; v_call: TRBV29-1; cdr3_aa: CSVLGDGTEAFF
j_call: TRBJ2-5; clone_size: few; v_call: TRBV6-2/TRBV6-3; cdr3_aa: CASRDGGAWETQYF
j_call: TRBJ2-1; clone_size: .; v_call: TRBV20-1; cdr3_aa: CSAGRGQGAWFF
j_call: TRBJ2-7; clone_size: .; v_call: TRBV18; cdr3_aa: CASSPTRDAYEQYF
j_call: TRBJ2-1; clone_size: .; v_call: TRBV11-2; cdr3_aa: CASSWAGTSVFF
j_call: TRBJ1-6; clone_size: few; v_call: TRBV6-5; cdr3_aa: CASSYRGAGSPLHF
j_call: TRBJ2-5; clone_size: .; v_call: TRBV7-8; cdr3_aa: CASSLGQQGLQETQYF
j_call: TRBJ1-1; clone_size: .; v_call: TRBV6-2/TRBV6-3; cdr3_aa: CATEGRKSTEAFF
j_call: TRBJ1-6; clone_size: .; v_call: TRBV7-9; cdr3_aa: CASSPGAGFRVLHF
j_call: TRBJ2-5; clone_size: .; v_call: TRBV20-1; cdr3_aa: CSYSRTSGGGETQYF
j_call: TRBJ1-2; clone_size: .; v_call: TRBV4-1; cdr3_aa: CASSPWTGAGIGYGYTF
j_call: TRBJ2-1; clone_size: .; v_call: TRBV6-5; cdr3_aa: CASSYSSGGQGEQFF
j_call: TRBJ2-3; clone_size: .; v_call: TRBV20-1; cdr3_aa: CSARPGSYTDTQYF
j_call: TRBJ2-7; clone_size: few; v_call: TRBV9; cdr3_aa: CASSVGSGLALHYEQYF
j_call: .; clone_size: .; v_call: TRBV7-2; cdr3_aa: CASRNLGAQETQYF
j_call: TRBJ2-7; clone_size: .; v_call: TRBV2; cdr3_aa: CASRPLVETPYF
j_call: TRBJ1-4; clone_size: .; v_call: TRBV15; cdr3_aa: CATSRTSEKLFF
j_call: TRBJ2-5; clone_size: few; v_call: TRBV2; cdr3_aa: CASSEIGGAEETQYF
j_call: TRBJ2-3; clone_size: .; v_call: TRBV7-9; cdr3_aa: CASRTGSVGDTQYF
j_call: TRBJ2-3; clone_size: once; v_call: TRBV9; cdr3_aa: CASSSASVRTTDTQYF
j_call: TRBJ1-3; clone_size: .; v_call: TRBV2; cdr3_aa: CASSSGAFTGNTIYF
j_call: TRBJ1-5; clone_size: few; v_call: TRBV6-2/TRBV6-3; cdr3_aa: CASNQARGQPQHF
j_call: TRBJ2-5; clone_size: few; v_call: TRBV11-2; cdr3_aa: CASSPGLAGRQETQYF
j_call: TRBJ2-1; clone_size: .; v_call: TRBV5-8; cdr3_aa: CASSLAETSYNEQFF
j_call: TRBJ1-4; clone_size: .; v_call: TRBV27; cdr3_aa: CASSSPRLKGEKLFF
j_call: TRBJ1-6; clone_size: few; v_call: TRBV12-3/TRBV12-4; cdr3_aa: CASRGYSYNSPLHF
j_call: TRBJ2-1; clone_size: .; v_call: TRBV2; cdr3_aa: CASNNGTGYNEQFF
j_call: TRBJ2-1; clone_size: few; v_call: TRBV4-2; cdr3_aa: CASSQEGGVAYNEQFF
j_call: TRBJ2-5; clone_size: .; v_call: TRBV7-9; cdr3_aa: CASSLARDDFQETQYF
j_call: TRBJ1-6; clone_size: once; v_call: TRBV28; cdr3_aa: CATRGRVASPLHF
j_call: TRBJ2-7; clone_size: once; v_call: TRBV6-2/TRBV6-3; cdr3_aa: CASSDLDRDEQYF
j_call: TRBJ2-3; clone_size: .; v_call: TRBV24-1; cdr3_aa: CATSDLRSPSTDTQYF
j_call: TRBJ1-2; clone_size: .; v_call: TRBV4-3; cdr3_aa: CASSHPQGDGYTF